The clone carrying this TCR beta chain has at least ten counts. Its target is not known. Mouse names are used for the genes. The read is 4 residues too short to cover the CDR3 end, so that end is filled in from the germline J gene. The study sorted pooled cutaneous lymph node cells by CD4, CD8alpha, NKG2D, NKG2ACE and other markers. The sample originates from a study of CD8+ T cells in alopecia areata. Reverse transcribed after extraction, RNA yielded cDNA as the sequencing template. The method was immunoSEQ multiplex PCR; TCRdb's version includes in-frame clones alone and lacks a portion of them. This sample comprises 8,300 or so clones, none seen once only. CDR3 size: 16 residues. Looked up from germline, CDR1 is NNHDY and CDR2 is SYVADS. Study findings and constraints: Affected scalp, especially in alopecia totalis/universalis, had a higher clonality than normal scalp did. Normal skin contains resident alphabeta T cells, and these are also sequenced in scalp samples. Possibly as an HLA-related effect, TCR sharing across patients appeared less clear than in mice.

Sequencing was performed on CD8+ T cells sorted from a lymph node. This sequence was found in a C3H/HeJ mouse with alopecia areata. MHC haplotype: H2-k. V and J are TRBV13-3 and TRBJ1-1; D possibly corresponds to TRBD1 (6 bases). CDR3 DNA, as far as it was read: TGTGCCAGCAGTGATAGTCCGGGACTGGGGGGGCGA. This codes for CASSDSPGLGGR. The full CDR3 reads CASSDSPGLGGREVFF.